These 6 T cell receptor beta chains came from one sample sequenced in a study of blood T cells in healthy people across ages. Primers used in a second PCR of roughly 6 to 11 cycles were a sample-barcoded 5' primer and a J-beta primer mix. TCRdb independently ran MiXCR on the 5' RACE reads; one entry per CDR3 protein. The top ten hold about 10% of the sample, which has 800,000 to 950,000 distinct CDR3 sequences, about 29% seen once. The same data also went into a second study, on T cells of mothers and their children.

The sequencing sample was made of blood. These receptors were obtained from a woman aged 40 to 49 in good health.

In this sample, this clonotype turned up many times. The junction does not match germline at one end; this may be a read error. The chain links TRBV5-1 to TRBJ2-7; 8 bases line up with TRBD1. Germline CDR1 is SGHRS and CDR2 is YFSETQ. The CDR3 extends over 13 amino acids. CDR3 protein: CASSPDRGYEQYF. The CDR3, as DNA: TGTGCCAGCTCACCAGACAGGGGTTACGAGCAGTACTTC.

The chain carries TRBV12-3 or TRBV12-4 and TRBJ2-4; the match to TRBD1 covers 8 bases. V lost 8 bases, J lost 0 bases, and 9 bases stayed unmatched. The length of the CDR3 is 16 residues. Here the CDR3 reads CASRTGKGLAKNIQYF. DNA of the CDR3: TGTGCCAGCCGGACAGGGAAGGGTTTAGCCAAAAACATTCAGTACTTC.

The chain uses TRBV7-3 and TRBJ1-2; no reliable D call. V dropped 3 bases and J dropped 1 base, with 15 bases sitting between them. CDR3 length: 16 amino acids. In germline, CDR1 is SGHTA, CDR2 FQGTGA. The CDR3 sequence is CASSLMQEGFNYGYTF. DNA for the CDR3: TGTGCCAGCAGCTTGATGCAGGAGGGATTTAACTATGGCTACACCTTC.

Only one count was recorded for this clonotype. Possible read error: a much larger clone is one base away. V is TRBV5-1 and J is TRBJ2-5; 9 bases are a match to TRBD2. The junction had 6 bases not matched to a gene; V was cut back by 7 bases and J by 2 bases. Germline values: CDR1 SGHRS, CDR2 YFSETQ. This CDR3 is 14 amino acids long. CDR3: CASGWLAGQETQYF. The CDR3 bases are TGCGCCAGCGGCTGGCTAGCGGGACAAGAGACCCAGTACTTC.

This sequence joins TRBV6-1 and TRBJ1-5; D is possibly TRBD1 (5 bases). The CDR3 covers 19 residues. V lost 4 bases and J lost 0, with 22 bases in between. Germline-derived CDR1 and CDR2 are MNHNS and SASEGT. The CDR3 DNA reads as TGTGCCAGCAGTGGATCTACAGGCCGCACAGCTTATAGCAATCAGCCCCAGCATTTT. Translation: CASSGSTGRTAYSNQPQHF.

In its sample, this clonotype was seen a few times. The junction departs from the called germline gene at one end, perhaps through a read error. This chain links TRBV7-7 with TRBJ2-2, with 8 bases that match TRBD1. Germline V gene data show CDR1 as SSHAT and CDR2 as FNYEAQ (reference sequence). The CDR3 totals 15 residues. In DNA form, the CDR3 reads TGTGCTAGCAGCTTAGGCCGGGGACAGGCCGGGGAGCTGTTTTTT. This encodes CASSLGRGQAGELFF. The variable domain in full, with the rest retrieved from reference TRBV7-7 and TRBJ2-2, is GAGVSQSPRYKVTKRGQDVTLRCDPISSHATLYWYQQALGQGPEFLTYFNYEAQPDKSGLPSDRFSAERPEGSISTLTIQRTEQRDSAMYRCASSLGRGQAGELFFGEGSRLTVL.